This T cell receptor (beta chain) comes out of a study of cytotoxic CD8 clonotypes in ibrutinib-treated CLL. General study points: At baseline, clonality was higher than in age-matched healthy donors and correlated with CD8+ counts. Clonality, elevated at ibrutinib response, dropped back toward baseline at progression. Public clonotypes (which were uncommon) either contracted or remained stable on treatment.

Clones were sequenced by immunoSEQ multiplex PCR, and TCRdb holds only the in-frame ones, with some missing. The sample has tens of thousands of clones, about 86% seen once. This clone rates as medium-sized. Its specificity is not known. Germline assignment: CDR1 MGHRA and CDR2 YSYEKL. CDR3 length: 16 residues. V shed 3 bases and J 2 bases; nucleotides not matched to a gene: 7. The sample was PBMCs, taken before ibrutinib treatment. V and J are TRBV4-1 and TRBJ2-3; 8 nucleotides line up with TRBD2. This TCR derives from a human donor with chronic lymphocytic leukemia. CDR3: CASSQTGAGVTDTQYF. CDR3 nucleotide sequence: TGCGCCAGCAGCCAGACCGGAGCGGGGGTCACAGATACGCAGTATTTT.